This TCR beta chain was obtained from a study of Siglec-9 on CD8 T cells in melanoma. Concerning this clone itself: Its antigen remains unidentified. One junction end does not reproduce the germline sequence, and a read error may be involved.

The protocol was immunoSEQ multiplex PCR, while the TCRdb copy is restricted to in-frame clones and leaves out a portion. The table has 25,000 to 30,000 clones, roughly 78% seen once. CDR1 is SNHLY and CDR2 is FYNNEI in the germline V gene. The CDR3 extends over 8 amino acids. Notes on the study in general: In melanoma tumors, a Siglec-9-marked effector memory CD8+ subset reportedly appeared to accumulate.

This chain links TRBV2 with TRBJ1-1; D is possibly TRBD1 (6 bases). This receptor was identified in a human donor in good health. Source material: Siglec-9- CD8+ T cells sorted from blood. The chain's CDR3 is CASQDSPF. Written as DNA, the CDR3 is TGTGCCAGCCAGGACAGCCCATTT. Complete variable domain (other parts from reference TRBV2 and TRBJ1-1): EPEVTQTPSHQVTQMGQEVILRCVPISNHLYFYWYRQILGQKVEFLVSFYNNEISEKSEIFDDQFSVERPDGSNFTLKIRSTKLEDSAMYFCASQDSPFGQGTRLTVV.